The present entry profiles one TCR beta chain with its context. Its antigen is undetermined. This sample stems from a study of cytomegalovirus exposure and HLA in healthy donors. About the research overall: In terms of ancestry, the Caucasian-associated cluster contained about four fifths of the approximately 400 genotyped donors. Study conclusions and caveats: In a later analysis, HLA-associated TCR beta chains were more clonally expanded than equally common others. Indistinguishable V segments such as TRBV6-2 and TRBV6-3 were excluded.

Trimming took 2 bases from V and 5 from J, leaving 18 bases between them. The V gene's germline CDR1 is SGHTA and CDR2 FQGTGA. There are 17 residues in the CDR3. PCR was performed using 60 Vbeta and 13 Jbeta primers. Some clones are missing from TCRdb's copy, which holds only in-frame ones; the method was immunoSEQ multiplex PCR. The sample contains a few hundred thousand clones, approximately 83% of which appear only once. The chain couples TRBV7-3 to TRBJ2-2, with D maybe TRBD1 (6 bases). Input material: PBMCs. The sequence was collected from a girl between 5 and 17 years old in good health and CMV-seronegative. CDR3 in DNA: TGTGCCAGCAGCTTAGTCCCTTCTCCGAGGGGGACCGGGGAGCTGTTTTTT. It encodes CASSLVPSPRGTGELFF.